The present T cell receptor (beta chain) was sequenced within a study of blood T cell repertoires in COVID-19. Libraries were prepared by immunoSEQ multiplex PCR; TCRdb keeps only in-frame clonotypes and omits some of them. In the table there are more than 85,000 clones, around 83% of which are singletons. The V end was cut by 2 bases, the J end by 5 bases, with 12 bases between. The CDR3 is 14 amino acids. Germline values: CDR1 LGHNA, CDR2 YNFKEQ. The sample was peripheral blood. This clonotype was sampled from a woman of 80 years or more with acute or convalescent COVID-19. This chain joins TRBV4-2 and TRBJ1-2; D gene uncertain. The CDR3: CASSQREKEYGYTF. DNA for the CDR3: TGTGCCAGCAGCCAACGAGAGAAGGAGTATGGCTACACCTTC.